Listed below are T cell receptor beta chains from one sample, sequenced in a study of T cell responses to AZD1222 COVID-19 vaccine. The method was immunoSEQ multiplex PCR; TCRdb's version includes in-frame clones alone and lacks a portion of them. The table records about 100,000 clones, around 87% of them present only once. Sequencing was performed on peripheral blood, taken on day 0 of MenACWY control vaccination. These TCRs come from an adult in good health. Both conserved end residues are part of each CDR3. The order of the fields is D gene, clone size, V gene, J gene, CDR3 protein, CDR3 DNA. A D gene is named only where the DNA matches it firmly. The size field is filled for only some rows; it gives once, few, many or a size class.

NA	NA	TRBV12-3/TRBV12-4	TRBJ2-5	CASSLGAGTSQYF	TGTGCCAGCAGTTTAGGGGCAGGGACCTCCCAGTACTTC
TRBD1	NA	TRBV5-5	TRBJ1-5	CASSLILGDSNQPQHF	TGTGCCAGCAGCTTGATTTTGGGGGACAGTAATCAGCCCCAGCATTTT
TRBD1	NA	TRBV7-2	TRBJ1-5	CASSPQGGNQPQHF	TGTGCCAGCAGCCCGCAGGGGGGGAATCAGCCCCAGCATTTT
NA	few	TRBV27	TRBJ1-6	CASSLSPLDSPLHF	TGTGCCAGCAGTTTAAGCCCTCTCGATTCACCCCTCCACTTT
NA	NA	TRBV7-9	TRBJ2-2	CASSPDTGELFF	TGTGCCAGCAGCCCCGATACCGGGGAGCTGTTTTTT
NA	NA	TRBV11-3	TRBJ2-7	CASSAGRRHEQYF	TGTGCCAGCAGCGCGGGCAGGCGTCACGAGCAGTACTTC
NA	NA	TRBV2	TRBJ2-7	CASRLDSLGDEQYF	TGTGCCAGCAGACTGGACAGCCTCGGCGACGAGCAGTACTTC
NA	NA	TRBV9	TRBJ2-2	CASSADPDNGELFF	TGTGCCAGCAGCGCAGACCCAGATAACGGGGAGCTGTTTTTT
NA	NA	TRBV2	TRBJ2-1	CASSGGPYNEQFF	TGTGCCAGCAGCGGGGGGCCCTACAATGAGCAGTTCTTC
NA	NA	TRBV5-6	TRBJ1-2	CASSSGVDSRYGYTF	TGTGCCAGCAGCTCGGGAGTCGACAGTAGATATGGCTACACCTTC
TRBD1	NA	TRBV6-1	TRBJ1-2	CASSDGQGDYGYTF	TGTGCCAGCAGTGACGGACAGGGGGACTATGGCTACACCTTC
TRBD2	NA	TRBV5-1	TRBJ2-1	CASSKLAGGPYNEQFF	TGCGCCAGCAGTAAACTAGCGGGAGGGCCCTACAATGAGCAGTTCTTC
TRBD1	NA	TRBV6-5	TRBJ1-6	CASTDRGKNSPLHF	TGTGCCAGCACCGACAGGGGTAAAAATTCACCCCTCCACTTT
TRBD2	NA	TRBV9	TRBJ2-7	CASSVRAGGAYEQYF	TGTGCCAGCAGCGTCCGCGCGGGAGGGGCCTACGAGCAGTACTTC
TRBD1	few	TRBV9	TRBJ1-5	CASSVSGTGDLGSQHF	TGTGCCAGCAGCGTATCCGGGACAGGGGATTTGGGGTCCCAGCATTTT
TRBD2	NA	TRBV5-1	TRBJ2-1	CASSPGGTNKNEQFF	TGCGCCAGCAGCCCGGGAGGGACCAATAAAAATGAGCAGTTCTTC
TRBD1	few	TRBV29-1	TRBJ2-1	CSVTRTGTYNEQFF	TGCAGCGTTACCCGGACAGGGACCTACAATGAGCAGTTCTTC
TRBD2	NA	TRBV24-1	TRBJ2-5	CATSDLAGRGETQYF	TGTGCCACCAGTGATCTAGCGGGGAGAGGTGAGACCCAGTACTTC
TRBD1	NA	TRBV4-1	TRBJ1-6	CASSQRTGENSPLHF	TGCGCCAGCAGCCAACGGACAGGGGAGAATTCACCCCTCCACTTT
TRBD2	NA	TRBV28	TRBJ2-7	CASSPTSGYEQYF	TGTGCCAGCAGCCCTACTAGCGGCTACGAGCAGTACTTC
TRBD1	few	TRBV4-2	TRBJ1-6	CASSQDWTGNPLHF	TGTGCCAGCAGCCAAGATTGGACAGGCAACCCCCTCCACTTT
NA	NA	TRBV10-1	TRBJ2-3	CASSEPLGRESTDTQYF	TGCGCCAGCAGTGAACCCTTGGGTAGGGAGAGCACAGATACGCAGTATTTT
NA	NA	TRBV28	TRBJ2-7	CASSPPGSQASYEQYF	TGTGCCAGCAGTCCCCCGGGGAGTCAGGCCTCCTACGAGCAGTACTTC
NA	NA	TRBV6-5	TRBJ2-7	CASSGLSSYEQYF	TGTGCCAGCAGCGGGCTGAGCTCCTACGAGCAGTACTTC
NA	NA	TRBV7-2	TRBJ1-2	CASSLGAWDKGLSGYTF	TGTGCCAGCAGCTTAGGAGCTTGGGACAAGGGTTTGAGCGGCTACACCTTC
NA	NA	TRBV2	TRBJ2-7	CASSEGGGTSGEQYF	TGTGCCAGCAGTGAAGGTGGGGGGACGTCAGGAGAGCAGTACTTC
TRBD1	NA	TRBV27	TRBJ1-1	CASSFLDRGVSEAFF	TGTGCCAGCAGTTTTCTCGACAGGGGGGTCTCTGAAGCTTTCTTT
NA	NA	TRBV18	TRBJ1-4	CASSGGRTTNEKLFF	TGTGCCAGCTCGGGGGGACGGACAACTAATGAAAAACTGTTTTTT
NA	NA	TRBV18	TRBJ1-6	CASSPPPTEGSPLHF	TGTGCCAGCTCTCCCCCTCCGACCGAGGGGTCACCCCTCCACTTT
NA	NA	TRBV5-4	TRBJ2-2	CASSNSFGELFF	TGTGCCAGCAGCAATAGTTTCGGGGAGCTGTTTTTT
TRBD2	NA	TRBV7-2	TRBJ2-1	CASSPWTSSYNEQFF	TGTGCCAGCAGCCCCTGGACTAGCTCCTACAATGAGCAGTTCTTC
NA	NA	TRBV5-5	TRBJ1-2	CASSLAEGQGGYTF	TGTGCCAGCAGCCTGGCTGAGGGTCAGGGTGGCTACACCTTC